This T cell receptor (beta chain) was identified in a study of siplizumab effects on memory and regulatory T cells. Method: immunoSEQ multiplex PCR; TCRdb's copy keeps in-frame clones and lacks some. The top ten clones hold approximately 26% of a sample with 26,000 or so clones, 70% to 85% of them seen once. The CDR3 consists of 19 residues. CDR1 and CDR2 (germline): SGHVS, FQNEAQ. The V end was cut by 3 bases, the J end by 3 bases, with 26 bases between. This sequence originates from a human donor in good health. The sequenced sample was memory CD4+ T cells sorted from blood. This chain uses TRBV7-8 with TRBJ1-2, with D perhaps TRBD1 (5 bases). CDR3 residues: CASSLRVSGGAQPHYGYTF. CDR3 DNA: TGTGCCAGCAGCTTGAGAGTATCAGGAGGGGCCCAGCCCCACTATGGCTACACCTTC.